This T cell receptor (beta chain) was recovered during a study of beta chain features in type 1 diabetes. Whole-study results and caveats: Researchers report that Type 1 diabetes patients had moderately but significantly shorter TCRB CDR3s across all four CD4+ subsets.

This clone appeared many times. Its antigen remains unknown. Staining for CD45RO/CCR7/CD25/CD127/CD95/CD27 allowed sorting of CD4+ naive, central memory, regulatory and stem cell-like memory cells. Each sorted fraction was over 95% pure. Reverse transcription of all isolated RNA meant that expressed TCRB transcripts were sequenced. Clones were sequenced by immunoSEQ multiplex PCR, and TCRdb holds only the in-frame ones, with some missing. The sample lists some 360,000 clones, around a tenth seen once, with about 0.6% in the top ten. The CDR3 totals 16 residues. Germline V gene lookup returns CDR1 SGHRS and CDR2 YFSETQ. The V end was cut by 1 base, the J end by 0 bases, with 12 bases between.

The receptor's source is a man between 25 and 39 years old with type 1 diabetes. The sequenced sample consisted of central memory CD4+ T cells from blood. The chain couples TRBV5-1 to TRBJ2-3; D is unresolved. CDR3 amino acids: CASSLSLGLSTDTQYF. The CDR3 DNA is TGCGCCAGCAGCTTGTCATTGGGCCTGAGCACAGATACGCAGTATTTT.